This T cell receptor beta chain stems from a study of identical twins. Overall study results and limits: Sharing of beta out-of-frame sequences by twins showed a weaker excess.

TCRdb recomputed calls from the 5' RACE reads with MiXCR, one row per CDR3 protein. The repertoire includes about 480,000 distinct CDR3 sequences, 11% to 15% of them detected once, and 0.4% to 0.55% sits in the top ten. V lost 9 bases to trimming and J lost 6 bases; unmatched junction nucleotides: 8. CDR3 length equals 13 residues. Germline CDR1 and CDR2: MNHEY and SVGEGT. Concerning this clonotype itself: The antigen remains unidentified.

These data also featured in a second study, about yellow fever vaccine responses in identical twins.

V and J are TRBV6-2 or TRBV6-3 and TRBJ1-2; 9 bases map to TRBD1. The sequence was collected from a woman aged 18 to 35 in good health. Sequencing used CD4+ T cells sorted from blood. CDR3 protein: CASSGTGSDGYTF. CDR3 coding DNA: TGTGCCAGTTCCGGGACAGGGTCGGATGGCTACACCTTC.